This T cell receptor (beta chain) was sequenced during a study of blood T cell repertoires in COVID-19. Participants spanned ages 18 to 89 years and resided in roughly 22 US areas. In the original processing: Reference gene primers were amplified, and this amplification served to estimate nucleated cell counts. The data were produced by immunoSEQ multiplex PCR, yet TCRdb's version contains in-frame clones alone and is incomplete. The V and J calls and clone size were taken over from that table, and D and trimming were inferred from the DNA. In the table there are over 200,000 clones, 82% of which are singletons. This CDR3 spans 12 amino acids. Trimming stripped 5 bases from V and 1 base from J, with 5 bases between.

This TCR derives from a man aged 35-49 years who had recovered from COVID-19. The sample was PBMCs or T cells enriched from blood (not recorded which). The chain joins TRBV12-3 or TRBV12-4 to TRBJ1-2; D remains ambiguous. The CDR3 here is CASSPFNYGYTF. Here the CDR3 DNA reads TGTGCCAGCAGTCCCTTTAACTATGGCTACACCTTC.